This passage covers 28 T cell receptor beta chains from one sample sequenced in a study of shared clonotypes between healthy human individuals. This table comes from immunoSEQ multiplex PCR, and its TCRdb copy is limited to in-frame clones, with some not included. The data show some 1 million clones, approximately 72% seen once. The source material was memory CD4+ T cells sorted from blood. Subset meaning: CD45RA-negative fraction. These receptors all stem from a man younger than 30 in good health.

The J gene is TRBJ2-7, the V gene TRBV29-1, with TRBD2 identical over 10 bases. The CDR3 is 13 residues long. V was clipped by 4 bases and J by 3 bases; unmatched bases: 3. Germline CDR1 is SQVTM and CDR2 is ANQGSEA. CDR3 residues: CSVGTSGNYEQYF. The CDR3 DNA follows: TGCAGCGTTGGGACTAGCGGAAACTACGAGCAGTACTTC.

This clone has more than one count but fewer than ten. The CDR3 sequence: CASSPRPRGVEKLFF. The CDR3 nucleotides read TGTGCCAGTAGTCCCCGACCAAGGGGGGTTGAAAAACTGTTTTTT. The chain recombines TRBV19 with TRBJ1-4; D is perhaps TRBD1 (6 bases). V shed 5 bases and J shed 7 bases, with 17 bases lying between them. The germline CDR1 and CDR2 sequences are LNHDA and SQIVND (reference sequence). The CDR3 spans 15 residues.

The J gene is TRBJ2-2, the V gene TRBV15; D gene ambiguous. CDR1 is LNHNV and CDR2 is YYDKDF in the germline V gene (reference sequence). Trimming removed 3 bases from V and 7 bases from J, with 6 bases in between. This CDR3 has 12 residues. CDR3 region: CATSSGFGELFF. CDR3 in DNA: TGTGCCACCAGCAGCGGATTCGGGGAGCTGTTTTTT.

This CDR3 is CASSWGGASGASYEQYF. CDR3 DNA sequence: TGCGCCAGCAGTTGGGGGGGCGCTAGCGGTGCCTCCTACGAGCAGTACTTC. V usage is TRBV5-1 and J usage is TRBJ2-7; tentative D call: TRBD2 (7 bases). Germline V CDR1 and CDR2: SGHRS, YFSETQ. Trimming left V 5 bases short and J 0 bases short, with 21 bases between. The CDR3 is 17 amino acids.

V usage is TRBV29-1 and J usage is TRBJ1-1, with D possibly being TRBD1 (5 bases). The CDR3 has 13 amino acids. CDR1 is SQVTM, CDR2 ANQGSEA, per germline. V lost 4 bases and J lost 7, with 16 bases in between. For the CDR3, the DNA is TGCAGCGTTGTACCCGGGGGACTGGGTGAAGCTTTCTTT. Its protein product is CSVVPGGLGEAFF.

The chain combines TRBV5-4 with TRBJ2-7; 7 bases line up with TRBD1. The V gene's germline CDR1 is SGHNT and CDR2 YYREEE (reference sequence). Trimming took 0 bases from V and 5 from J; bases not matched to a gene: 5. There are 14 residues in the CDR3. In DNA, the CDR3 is TGTGCCAGCAGCTTGGACAGGGGAGTCGACGAGCAGTACTTC. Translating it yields CASSLDRGVDEQYF. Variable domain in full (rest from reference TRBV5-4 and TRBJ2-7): ETGVTQSPTHLIKTRGQQVTLRCSSQSGHNTVSWYQQALGQGPQFIFQYYREEENGRGNFPPRFSGLQFPNYSSELNVNALELDDSALYLCASSLDRGVDEQYFGPGTRLTVT.

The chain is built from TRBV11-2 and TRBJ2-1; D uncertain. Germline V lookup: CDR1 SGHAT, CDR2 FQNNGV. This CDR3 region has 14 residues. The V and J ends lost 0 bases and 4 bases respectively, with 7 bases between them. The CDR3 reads CASSLEFGYNEQFF. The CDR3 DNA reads TGTGCCAGCAGCTTAGAGTTTGGGTACAATGAGCAGTTCTTC. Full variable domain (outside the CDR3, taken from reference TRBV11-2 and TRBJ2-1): EAGVAQSPRYKIIEKRQSVAFWCNPISGHATLYWYQQILGQGPKLLIQFQNNGVVDDSQLPKDRFSAERLKGVDSTLKIQPAKLEDSAVYLCASSLEFGYNEQFFGPGTRLTVL.

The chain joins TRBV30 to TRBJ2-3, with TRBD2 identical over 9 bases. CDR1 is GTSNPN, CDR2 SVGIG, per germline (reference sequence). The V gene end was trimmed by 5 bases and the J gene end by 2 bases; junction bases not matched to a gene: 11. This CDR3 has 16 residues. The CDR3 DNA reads TGTGCCTGGGACCGCTCGCGGGGGGGCTTCACAGATACGCAGTATTTT. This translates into CAWDRSRGGFTDTQYF.

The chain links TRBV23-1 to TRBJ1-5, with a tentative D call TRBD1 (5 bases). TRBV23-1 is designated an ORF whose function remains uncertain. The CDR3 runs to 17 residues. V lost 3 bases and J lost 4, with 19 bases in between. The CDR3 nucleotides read TGCGCCAGCAGTCACCCTTTACAGGTCTGGGGAAATCAGCCCCAGCATTTT. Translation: CASSHPLQVWGNQPQHF.

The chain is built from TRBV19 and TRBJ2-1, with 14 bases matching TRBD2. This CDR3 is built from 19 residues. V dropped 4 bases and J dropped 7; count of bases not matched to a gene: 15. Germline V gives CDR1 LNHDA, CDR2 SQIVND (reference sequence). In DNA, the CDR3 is TGTGCCAGTAGTAGAGGGGTGTTCTCATGGACTAGCGGGGGGAATGAGCAGTTCTTC. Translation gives CASSRGVFSWTSGGNEQFF.

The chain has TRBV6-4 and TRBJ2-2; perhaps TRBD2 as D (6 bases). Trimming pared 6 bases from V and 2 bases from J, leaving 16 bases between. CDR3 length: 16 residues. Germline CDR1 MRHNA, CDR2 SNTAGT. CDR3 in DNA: TGTGCCAGCAGAATGACAGCCGGGGGAAACACCGGGGAGCTGTTTTTT. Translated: CASRMTAGGNTGELFF.

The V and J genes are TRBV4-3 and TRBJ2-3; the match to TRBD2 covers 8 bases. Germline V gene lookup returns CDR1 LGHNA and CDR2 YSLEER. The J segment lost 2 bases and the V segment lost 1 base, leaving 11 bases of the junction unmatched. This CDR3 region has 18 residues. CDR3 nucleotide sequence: TGCGCCAGCAGCCAAGGGCCCGTAACTAGCGGCCTCACAGATACGCAGTATTTT. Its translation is CASSQGPVTSGLTDTQYF.

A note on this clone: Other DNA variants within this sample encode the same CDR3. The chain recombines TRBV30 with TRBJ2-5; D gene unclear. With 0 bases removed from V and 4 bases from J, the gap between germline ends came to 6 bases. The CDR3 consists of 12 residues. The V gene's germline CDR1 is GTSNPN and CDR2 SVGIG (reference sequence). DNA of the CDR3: TGTGCCTGGAGTGTGGGCAGAGAGACCCAGTACTTC. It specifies CAWSVGRETQYF.

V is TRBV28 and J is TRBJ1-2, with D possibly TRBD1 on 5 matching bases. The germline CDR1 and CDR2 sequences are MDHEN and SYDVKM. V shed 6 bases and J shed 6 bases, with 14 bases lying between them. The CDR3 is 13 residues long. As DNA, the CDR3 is TGTGCCAGCAGGGACACGACTAGGGATGGCTACACCTTC. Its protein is CASRDTTRDGYTF.

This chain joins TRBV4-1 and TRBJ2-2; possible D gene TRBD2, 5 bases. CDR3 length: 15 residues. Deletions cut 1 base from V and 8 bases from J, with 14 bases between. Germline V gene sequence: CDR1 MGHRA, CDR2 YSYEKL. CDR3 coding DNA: TGCGCCAGCAGCCAAGGACGGACCTGGAGGGGGGAGCTGTTTTTT. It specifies CASSQGRTWRGELFF.

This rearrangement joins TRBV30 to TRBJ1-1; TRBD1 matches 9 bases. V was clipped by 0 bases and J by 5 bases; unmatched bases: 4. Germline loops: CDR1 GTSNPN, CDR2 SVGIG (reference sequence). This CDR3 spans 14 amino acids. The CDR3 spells CAWSVTGGGTEAFF. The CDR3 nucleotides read TGTGCCTGGAGTGTAACAGGGGGCGGAACTGAAGCTTTCTTT. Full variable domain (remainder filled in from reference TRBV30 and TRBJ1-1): SQTIHQWPATLVQPVGSPLSLECTVEGTSNPNLYWYRQAAGRGLQLLFYSVGIGQISSEVPQNLSASRPQDRQFILSSKKLLLSDSGFYLCAWSVTGGGTEAFFGQGTRLTVV.

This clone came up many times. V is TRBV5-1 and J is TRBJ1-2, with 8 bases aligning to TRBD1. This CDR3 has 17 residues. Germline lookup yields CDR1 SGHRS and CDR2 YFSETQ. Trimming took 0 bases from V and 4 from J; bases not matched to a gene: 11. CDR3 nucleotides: TGCGCCAGCAGCTTGGGTACTCAGACAGGGGCGGGCTATGGCTACACCTTC. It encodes CASSLGTQTGAGYGYTF.

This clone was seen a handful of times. CDR3 residues: CASSYAWNTEAFF. The DNA of the CDR3 is TGTGCCAGCAGTTACGCCTGGAACACTGAAGCTTTCTTT. The gene calls are TRBV6-5 and TRBJ1-1; no clear D. Per the germline V gene, CDR1 is MNHEY and CDR2 is SVGAGI. The CDR3 contains 13 residues. V lost 2 bases and J lost 1, with 5 bases in between.

DNA of the CDR3: TGTGCCAGCAGCTTAGGCCTCTCAAGCCAAGAGACCCAGTACTTC. This gives the protein CASSLGLSSQETQYF. The chain is built from TRBV5-4 and TRBJ2-5, with D uncertain. The V gene lost 2 bases and the J gene lost 1 base, with 12 bases spanning the gap. The CDR3 sequence is 15 residues long. Germline lookup yields CDR1 SGHNT and CDR2 YYREEE (reference sequence).

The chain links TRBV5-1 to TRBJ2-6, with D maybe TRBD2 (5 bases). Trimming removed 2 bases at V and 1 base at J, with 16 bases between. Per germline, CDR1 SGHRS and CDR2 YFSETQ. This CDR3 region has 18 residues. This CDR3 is CASSFSGLSSSGANVLTF. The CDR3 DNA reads TGCGCCAGCAGCTTTTCGGGGTTAAGCTCTTCTGGGGCCAACGTCCTGACTTTC. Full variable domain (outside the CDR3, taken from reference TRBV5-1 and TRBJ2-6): KAGVTQTPRYLIKTRGQQVTLSCSPISGHRSVSWYQQTPGQGLQFLFEYFSETQRNKGNFPGRFSGRQFSNSRSEMNVSTLELGDSALYLCASSFSGLSSSGANVLTFGAGSRLTVL.

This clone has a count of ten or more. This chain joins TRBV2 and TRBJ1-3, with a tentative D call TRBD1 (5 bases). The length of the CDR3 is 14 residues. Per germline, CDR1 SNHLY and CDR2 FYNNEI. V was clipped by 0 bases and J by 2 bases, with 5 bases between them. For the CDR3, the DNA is TGTGCCAGCAGTGAAGCAGGGGCTGGAAACACCATATATTTT. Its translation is CASSEAGAGNTIYF.

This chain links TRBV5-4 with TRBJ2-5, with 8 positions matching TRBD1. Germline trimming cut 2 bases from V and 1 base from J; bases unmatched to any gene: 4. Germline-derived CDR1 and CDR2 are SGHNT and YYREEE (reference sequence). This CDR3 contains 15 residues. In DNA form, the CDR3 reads TGTGCCAGCAGCTTCCTAGGACAGGGCCAAGAGACCCAGTACTTC. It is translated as CASSFLGQGQETQYF.

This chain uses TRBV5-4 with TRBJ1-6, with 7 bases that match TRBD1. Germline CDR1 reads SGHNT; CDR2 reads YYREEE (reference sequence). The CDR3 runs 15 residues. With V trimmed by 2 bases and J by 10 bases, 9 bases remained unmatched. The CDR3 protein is CASSLEGQFGSPLHF. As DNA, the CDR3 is TGTGCCAGCAGCTTAGAGGGACAGTTTGGGTCACCCCTCCACTTT. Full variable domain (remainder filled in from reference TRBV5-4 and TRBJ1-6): ETGVTQSPTHLIKTRGQQVTLRCSSQSGHNTVSWYQQALGQGPQFIFQYYREEENGRGNFPPRFSGLQFPNYSSELNVNALELDDSALYLCASSLEGQFGSPLHFGNGTRLTVT.

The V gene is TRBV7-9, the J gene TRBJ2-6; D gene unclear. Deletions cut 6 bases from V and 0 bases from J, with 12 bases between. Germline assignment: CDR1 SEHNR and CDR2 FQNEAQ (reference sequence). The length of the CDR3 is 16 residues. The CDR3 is CASSSDGVSGANVLTF. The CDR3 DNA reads TGTGCCAGCAGTTCGGACGGAGTCTCTGGGGCCAACGTCCTGACTTTC.

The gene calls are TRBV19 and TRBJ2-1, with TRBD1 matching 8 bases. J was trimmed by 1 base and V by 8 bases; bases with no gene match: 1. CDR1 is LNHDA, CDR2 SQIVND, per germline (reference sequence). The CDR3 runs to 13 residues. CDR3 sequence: CASRQGSYNEQFF. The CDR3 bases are TGTGCCAGTCGACAGGGGTCCTACAATGAGCAGTTCTTC.

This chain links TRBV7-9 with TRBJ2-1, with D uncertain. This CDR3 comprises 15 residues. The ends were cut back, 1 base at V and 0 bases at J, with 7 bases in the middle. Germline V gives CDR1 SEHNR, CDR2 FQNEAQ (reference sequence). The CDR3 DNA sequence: TGTGCCAGCAGCTTAGAACGAGGCTCCTACAATGAGCAGTTCTTC. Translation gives CASSLERGSYNEQFF.

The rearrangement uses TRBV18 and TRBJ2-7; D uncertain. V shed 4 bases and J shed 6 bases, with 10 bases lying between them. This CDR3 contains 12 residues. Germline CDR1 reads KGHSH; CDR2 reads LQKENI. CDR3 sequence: CASSLPDSEQYF. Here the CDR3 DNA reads TGTGCCAGCTCACTTCCCGACTCCGAGCAGTACTTC.

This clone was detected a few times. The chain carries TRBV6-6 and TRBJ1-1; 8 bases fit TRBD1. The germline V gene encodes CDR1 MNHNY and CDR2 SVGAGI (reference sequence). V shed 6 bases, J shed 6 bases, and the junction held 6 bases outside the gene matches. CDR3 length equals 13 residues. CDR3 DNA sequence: TGTGCCAGCAGCTCCCCGGACAGGGCTGAAGCTTTCTTT. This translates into CASSSPDRAEAFF.